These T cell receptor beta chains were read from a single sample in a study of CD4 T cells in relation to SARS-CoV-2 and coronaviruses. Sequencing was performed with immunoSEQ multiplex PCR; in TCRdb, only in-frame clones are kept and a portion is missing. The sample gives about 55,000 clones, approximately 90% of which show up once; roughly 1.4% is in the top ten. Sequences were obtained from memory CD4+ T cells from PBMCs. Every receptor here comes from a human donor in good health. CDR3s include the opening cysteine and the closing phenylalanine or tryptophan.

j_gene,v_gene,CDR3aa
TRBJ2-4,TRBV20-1,CSASTGQAKNIQYF
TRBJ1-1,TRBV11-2,CASSLERAEAFF
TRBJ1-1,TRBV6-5,CASRYRAGMNTEAFF
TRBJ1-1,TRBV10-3,CAISGSGQSTEAFF
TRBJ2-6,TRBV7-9,CASSDVDRSGANVLTF
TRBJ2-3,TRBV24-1,CATSDSGRPDTQYF
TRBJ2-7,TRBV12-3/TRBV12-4,CASSLDREYQYF
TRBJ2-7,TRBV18,CASSPDLDREQYF
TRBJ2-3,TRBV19,CASSTGTITDTQYF
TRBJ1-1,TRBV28,CASSSRVKLNTEAFF
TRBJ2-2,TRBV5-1,CASSLLVSGSGGELFF
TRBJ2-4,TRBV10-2,CATAPPERGNIQYF
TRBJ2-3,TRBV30,CAWSVGHNTDTQYF
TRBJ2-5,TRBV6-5,CASSRQGQYQETQYF
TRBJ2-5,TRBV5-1,CASTFGGGQETQYF
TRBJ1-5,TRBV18,CASSPVPRVTPQHF
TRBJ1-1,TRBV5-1,CASSFSENTEAFF